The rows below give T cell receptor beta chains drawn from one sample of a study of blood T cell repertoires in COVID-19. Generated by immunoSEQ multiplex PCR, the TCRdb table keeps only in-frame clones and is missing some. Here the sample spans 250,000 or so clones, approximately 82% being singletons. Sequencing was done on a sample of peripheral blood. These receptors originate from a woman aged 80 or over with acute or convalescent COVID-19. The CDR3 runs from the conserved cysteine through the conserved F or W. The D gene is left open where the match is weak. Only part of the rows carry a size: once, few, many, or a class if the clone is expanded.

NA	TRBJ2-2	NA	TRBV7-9	TGTGCCAGCAGCTTAAAGTACCAGGGGCTCGGCACCGGGGAGCTGTTTTTT	CASSLKYQGLGTGELFF
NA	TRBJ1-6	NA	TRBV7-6	TGTGCCAGCAGTAGGGGGTCCTATAATTCACCCCTCCACTTT	CASSRGSYNSPLHF
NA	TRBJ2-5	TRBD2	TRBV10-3	TGTGCCATCAGTGGGGGGGGGATGGCAGACCAAGAGACCCAGTACTTC	CAISGGGMADQETQYF
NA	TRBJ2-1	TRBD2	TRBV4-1	TGCGCCAGCAGCCAAGAGGGGCGGGAGACCAATGAGCAGTTCTTC	CASSQEGRETNEQFF
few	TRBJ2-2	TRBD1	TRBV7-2	TGTGCCAGCAGCTCTCGTGGGACAGGTGGGACCGGGGAGCTGTTTTTT	CASSSRGTGGTGELFF
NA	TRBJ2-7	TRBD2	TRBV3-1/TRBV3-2	TGTGCCAGCAGCCAGGGGACTAGCGGGGTCTACGAGCAGTACTTC	CASSQGTSGVYEQYF
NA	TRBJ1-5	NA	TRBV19	TGTGCCAGTAGTAACACAGGGACGGGCAATCAGCCCCAGCATTTT	CASSNTGTGNQPQHF
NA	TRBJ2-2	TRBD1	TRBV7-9	TGTGCCAGCAGACACAGGGGCCAGAACACCGGGGAGCTGTTTTTT	CASRHRGQNTGELFF
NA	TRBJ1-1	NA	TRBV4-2	TGTGCCAGCAGCCAAGATCGTCAGGGTCCGAACACTGAAGCTTTCTTT	CASSQDRQGPNTEAFF
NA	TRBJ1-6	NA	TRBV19	TGTGCCAGTAGCGTTGACAGCAGCTCCTATAATTCACCCCTCCACTTT	CASSVDSSSYNSPLHF
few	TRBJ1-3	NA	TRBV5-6	TGTGCCAGCAGCCTCTTCAGGGTGGACTCTGGAAACACCATATATTTT	CASSLFRVDSGNTIYF
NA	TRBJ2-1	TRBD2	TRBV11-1	TGTGCCAGCAGCAGACTAGCGGGGGGGCTTGAGCAGTTCTTC	CASSRLAGGLEQFF
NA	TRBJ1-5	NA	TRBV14	TGTGCCAGCAGCCAAAGGGGGACCGATCAGCCCCAGCATTTT	CASSQRGTDQPQHF
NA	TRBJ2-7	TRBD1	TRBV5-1	TGCGCCAGCAGCTTGTCGACAGGGGGTCCCTACGAGCAGTACTTC	CASSLSTGGPYEQYF
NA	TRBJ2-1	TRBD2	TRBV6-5	TGTGCCAGCGTTGTAGCGGGAGGCTACAATGAGCAGTTCTTC	CASVVAGGYNEQFF
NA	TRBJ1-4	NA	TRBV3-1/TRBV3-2	TGTGCCAGCAGTCTAGACAGAGTTAATGAAAAACTGTTTTTT	CASSLDRVNEKLFF
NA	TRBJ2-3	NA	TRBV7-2	TGTGCCAGCAGCTTCGGGGGTTTCACAGATACGCAGTATTTT	CASSFGGFTDTQYF
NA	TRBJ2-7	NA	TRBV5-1	TGCGCCAGCAGCCAAGGCGAGAGAGGCGTCTACGAGCAGTACTTC	CASSQGERGVYEQYF
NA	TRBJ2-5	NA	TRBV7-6	TGTGCCAGCAGCTTAGCTTTCAGGATTCAAGAGACCCAGTACTTC	CASSLAFRIQETQYF
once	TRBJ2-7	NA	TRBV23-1	TGCGCCAGCAGTCAATTACCCCCCGGGAGTGACAGCGGCCTGGGTGAGGAGCAGTACTTC	CASSQLPPGSDSGLGEEQYF
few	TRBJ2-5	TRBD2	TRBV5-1	TGCGCCAGCAGCTTGGGACTAGCGGGGGGGCAGGAGACCCAGTACTTC	CASSLGLAGGQETQYF
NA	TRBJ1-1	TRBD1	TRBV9	TGTGCCAGCAGCGTAGGGACAGGGGTGAACACTGAAGCTTTCTTT	CASSVGTGVNTEAFF
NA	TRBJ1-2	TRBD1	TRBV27	TGTGCCAGCAGTTTAAGTAGGGGGCTGGACTATGGCTACACCTTC	CASSLSRGLDYGYTF
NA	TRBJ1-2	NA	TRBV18	TGTGCCAGCTCACCTTCAACACACAGGGAGAACTATGGCTACACCTTC	CASSPSTHRENYGYTF
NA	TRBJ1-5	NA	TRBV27	TGTGCCAGCAGTTCCCGAACGGGGGGGCTAGGGCAGCCCCAGCATTTT	CASSSRTGGLGQPQHF
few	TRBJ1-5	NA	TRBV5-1	TGCGCCAGCAGCCCCGACGGGGGGTCCAATCAGCCCCAGCATTTT	CASSPDGGSNQPQHF
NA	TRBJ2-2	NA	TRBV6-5	TGTGCCAGCAGTCGAAGCCACCCCACCGGGGAGCTGTTTTTT	CASSRSHPTGELFF
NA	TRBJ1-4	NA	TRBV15	TGTGCCACCAGCAGAGATCAGGGTCAGAAAAAACTGTTTTTT	CATSRDQGQKKLFF
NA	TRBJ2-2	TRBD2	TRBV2	TGTGCCAGCAGTGTGGCTAGCGGGGGGGTCGGGGAGCTGTTTTTT	CASSVASGGVGELFF
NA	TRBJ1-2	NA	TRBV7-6	TGTGCCAGCAGCTACGGAGGGGCTTGGACCTTC	CASSYGGAWTF
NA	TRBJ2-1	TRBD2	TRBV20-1	TGCAGTGCTAGTCTAGCGGGGGCCTACAATGAGCAGTTCTTC	CSASLAGAYNEQFF
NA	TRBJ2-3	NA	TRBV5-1	TGCGCCAGCAGCTTGATGGCGGGGGCCATCACAGATACGCAGTATTTT	CASSLMAGAITDTQYF